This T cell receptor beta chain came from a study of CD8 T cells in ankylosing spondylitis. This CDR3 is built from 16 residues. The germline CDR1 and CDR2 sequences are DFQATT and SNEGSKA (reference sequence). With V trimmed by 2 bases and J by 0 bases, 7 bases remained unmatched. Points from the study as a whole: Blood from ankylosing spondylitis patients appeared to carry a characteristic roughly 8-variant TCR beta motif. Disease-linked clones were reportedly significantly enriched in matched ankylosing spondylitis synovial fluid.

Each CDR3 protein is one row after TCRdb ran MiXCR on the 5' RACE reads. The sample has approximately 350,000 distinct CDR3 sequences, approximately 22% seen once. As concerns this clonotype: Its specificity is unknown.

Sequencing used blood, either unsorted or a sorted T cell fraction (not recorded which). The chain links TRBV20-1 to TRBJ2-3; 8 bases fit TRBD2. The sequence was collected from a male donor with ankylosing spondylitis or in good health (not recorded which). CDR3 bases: TGCAGTGCTAGACACACGGGGGGGCCGAGCACAGATACGCAGTATTTT. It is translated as CSARHTGGPSTDTQYF.